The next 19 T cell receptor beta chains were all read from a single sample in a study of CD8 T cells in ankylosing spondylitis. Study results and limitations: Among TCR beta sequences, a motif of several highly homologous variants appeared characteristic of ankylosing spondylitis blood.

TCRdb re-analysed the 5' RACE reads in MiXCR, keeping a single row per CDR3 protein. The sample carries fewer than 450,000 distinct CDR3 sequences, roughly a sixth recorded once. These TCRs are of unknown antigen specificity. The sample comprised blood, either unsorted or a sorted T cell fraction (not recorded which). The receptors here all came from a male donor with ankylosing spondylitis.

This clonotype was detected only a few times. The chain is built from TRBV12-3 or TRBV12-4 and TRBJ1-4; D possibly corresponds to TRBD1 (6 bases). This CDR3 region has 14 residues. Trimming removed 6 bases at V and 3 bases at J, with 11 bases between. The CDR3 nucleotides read TGTGCCAGCAGACCGGGACACGCTAATGAAAAACTGTTTTTT. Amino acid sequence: CASRPGHANEKLFF.

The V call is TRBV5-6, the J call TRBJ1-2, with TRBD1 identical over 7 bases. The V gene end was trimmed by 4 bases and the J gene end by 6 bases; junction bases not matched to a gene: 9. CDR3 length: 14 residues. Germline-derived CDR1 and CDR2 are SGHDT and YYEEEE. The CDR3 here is CASSVRQGRNGYTF. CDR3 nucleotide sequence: TGTGCCAGCAGCGTGCGACAGGGTCGGAATGGCTACACCTTC.

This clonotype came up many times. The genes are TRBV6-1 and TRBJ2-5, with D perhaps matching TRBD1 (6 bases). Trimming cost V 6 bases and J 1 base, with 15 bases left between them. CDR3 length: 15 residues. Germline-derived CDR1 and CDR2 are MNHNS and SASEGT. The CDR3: CASRNLGAVQETQYF. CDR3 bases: TGTGCCAGCAGGAACCTGGGGGCGGTCCAAGAGACCCAGTACTTC.

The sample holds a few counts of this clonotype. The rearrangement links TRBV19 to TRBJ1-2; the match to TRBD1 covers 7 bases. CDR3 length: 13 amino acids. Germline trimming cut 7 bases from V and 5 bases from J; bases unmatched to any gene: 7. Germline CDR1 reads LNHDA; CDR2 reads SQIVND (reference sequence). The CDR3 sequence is CASTPTGRYGYTF. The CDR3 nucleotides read TGTGCCAGTACCCCGACAGGGCGGTATGGCTACACCTTC.

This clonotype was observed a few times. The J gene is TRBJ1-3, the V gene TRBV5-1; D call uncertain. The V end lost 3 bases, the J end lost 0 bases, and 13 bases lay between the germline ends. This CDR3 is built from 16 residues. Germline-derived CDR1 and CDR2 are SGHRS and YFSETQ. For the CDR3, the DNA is TGCGCCAGCAGCTATTACTCCATAAGCTCTGGAAACACCATATATTTT. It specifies CASSYYSISSGNTIYF. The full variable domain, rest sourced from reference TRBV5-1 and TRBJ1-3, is KAGVTQTPRYLIKTRGQQVTLSCSPISGHRSVSWYQQTPGQGLQFLFEYFSETQRNKGNFPGRFSGRQFSNSRSEMNVSTLELGDSALYLCASSYYSISSGNTIYFGEGSWLTVV.

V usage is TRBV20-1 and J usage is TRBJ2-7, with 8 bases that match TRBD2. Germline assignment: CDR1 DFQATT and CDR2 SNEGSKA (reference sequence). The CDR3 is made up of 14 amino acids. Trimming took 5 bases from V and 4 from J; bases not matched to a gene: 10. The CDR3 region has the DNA TGCAGTGCTGGGGTGGGTAGCGGGATTTACGAGCAGTACTTC. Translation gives CSAGVGSGIYEQYF.

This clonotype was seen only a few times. CDR3 region: CSVGPGGTDTQYF. The CDR3 DNA is TGCAGCGTTGGCCCAGGGGGCACAGATACGCAGTATTTT. The chain recombines TRBV29-1 with TRBJ2-3; D perhaps matches TRBD1 (6 bases). The germline V gene has CDR1 SQVTM and CDR2 ANQGSEA. The CDR3 loop spans 13 amino acids. V lost 4 bases and J lost 1, with 9 bases in between.

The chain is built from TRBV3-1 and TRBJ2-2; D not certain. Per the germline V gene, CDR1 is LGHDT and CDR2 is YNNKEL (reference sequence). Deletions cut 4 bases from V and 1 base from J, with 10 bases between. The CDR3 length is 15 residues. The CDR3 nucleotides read TGTGCCAGCAGCCCCCGCTCAGGGAACACCGGGGAGCTGTTTTTT. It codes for CASSPRSGNTGELFF.

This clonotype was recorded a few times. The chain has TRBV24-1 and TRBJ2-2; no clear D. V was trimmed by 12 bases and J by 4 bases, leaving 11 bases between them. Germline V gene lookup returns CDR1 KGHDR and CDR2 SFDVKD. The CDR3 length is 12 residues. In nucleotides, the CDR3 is TGTGCCTCCACGACACGCACCGGGGAGCTGTTTTTT. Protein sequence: CASTTRTGELFF.

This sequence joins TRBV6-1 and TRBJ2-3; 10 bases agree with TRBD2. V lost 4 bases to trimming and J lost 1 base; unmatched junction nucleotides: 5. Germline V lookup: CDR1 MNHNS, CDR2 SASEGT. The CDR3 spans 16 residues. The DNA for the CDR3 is TGTGCCAGCAGTGGCGGGACTAGCGTCGGCACAGATACGCAGTATTTT. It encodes CASSGGTSVGTDTQYF.

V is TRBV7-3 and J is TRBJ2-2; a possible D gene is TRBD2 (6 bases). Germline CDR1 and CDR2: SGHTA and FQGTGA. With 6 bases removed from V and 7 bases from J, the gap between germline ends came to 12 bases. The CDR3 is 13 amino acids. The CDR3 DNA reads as TGTGCCAGCAGTCCAAGCGGGTACGGGGAGCTGTTTTTT. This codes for CASSPSGYGELFF. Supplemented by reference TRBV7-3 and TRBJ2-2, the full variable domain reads GAGVSQTPSNKVTEKGKYVELRCDPISGHTALYWYRQSLGQGPEFLIYFQGTGAADDSGLPNDRFFAVRPEGSVSTLKIQRTERGDSAVYLCASSPSGYGELFFGEGSRLTVL.

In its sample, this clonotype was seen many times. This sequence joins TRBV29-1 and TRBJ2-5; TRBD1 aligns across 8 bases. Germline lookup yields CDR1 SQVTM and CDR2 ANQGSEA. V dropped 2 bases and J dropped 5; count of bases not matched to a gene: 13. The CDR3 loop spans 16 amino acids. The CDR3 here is CSVERGQGWVQETQYF. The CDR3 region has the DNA TGCAGCGTTGAACGAGGACAGGGTTGGGTCCAGGAGACCCAGTACTTC.

The CDR3 sequence: CASSPSRQLQHSGNTIYF. CDR3 DNA sequence: TGTGCCAGCTCACCTTCCCGACAACTACAACACTCTGGAAACACCATATATTTT. This rearrangement joins TRBV18 to TRBJ1-3; D is unclear. The CDR3 has 18 amino acids. V lost 3 bases and J 0 bases, leaving 18 bases between the germline ends. The germline V gene encodes CDR1 KGHSH and CDR2 LQKENI.

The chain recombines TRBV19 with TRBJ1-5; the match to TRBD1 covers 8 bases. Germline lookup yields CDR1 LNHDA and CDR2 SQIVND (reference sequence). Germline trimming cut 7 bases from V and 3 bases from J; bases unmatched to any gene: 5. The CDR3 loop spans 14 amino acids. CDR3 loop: CASKDRGLNQPQHF. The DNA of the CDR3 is TGTGCCAGTAAAGACAGGGGTCTCAATCAGCCCCAGCATTTT.

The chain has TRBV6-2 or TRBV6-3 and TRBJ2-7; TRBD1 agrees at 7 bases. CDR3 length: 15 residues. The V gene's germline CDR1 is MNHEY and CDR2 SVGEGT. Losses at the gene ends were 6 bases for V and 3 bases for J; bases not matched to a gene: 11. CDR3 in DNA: TGTGCCAGCAGGGCCATGGGGCAGGGGGTCTACGAGCAGTACTTC. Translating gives CASRAMGQGVYEQYF.

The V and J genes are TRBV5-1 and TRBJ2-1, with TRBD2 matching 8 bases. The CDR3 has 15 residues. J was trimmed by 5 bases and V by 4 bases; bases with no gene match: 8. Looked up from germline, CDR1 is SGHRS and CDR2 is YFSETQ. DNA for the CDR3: TGCGCCAGCAGCCGCCCGGGACTAGGAAACAATGAGCAGTTCTTC. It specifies CASSRPGLGNNEQFF.

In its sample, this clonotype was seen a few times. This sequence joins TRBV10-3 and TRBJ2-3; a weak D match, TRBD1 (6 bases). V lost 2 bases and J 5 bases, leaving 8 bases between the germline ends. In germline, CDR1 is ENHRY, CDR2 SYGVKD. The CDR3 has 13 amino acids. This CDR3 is CAISEAGVDTQYF. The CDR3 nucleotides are TGTGCCATCAGTGAGGCAGGGGTAGATACGCAGTATTTT.

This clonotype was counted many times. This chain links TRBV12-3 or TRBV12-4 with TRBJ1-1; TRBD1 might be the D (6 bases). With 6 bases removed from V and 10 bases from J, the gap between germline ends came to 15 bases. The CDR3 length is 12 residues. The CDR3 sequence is CASSPVRGGAFF. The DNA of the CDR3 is TGTGCCAGCAGCCCCGTCAGGGGCGGAGCTTTCTTT.

As DNA, the CDR3 is TGCGCCAGCAGCTTAGGGACAGGGGGTGGAAAACTGTTTTTT. This gives the protein CASSLGTGGGKLFF. The chain carries TRBV5-1 and TRBJ1-4, with TRBD1 matching over 11 bases. Per the germline V gene, CDR1 is SGHRS and CDR2 is YFSETQ. The CDR3 spans 14 residues. Unmatched junction bases numbered 4, after V lost 2 bases and J lost 10 bases.